This T cell receptor (beta chain) stems from a study of blood T cell repertoires in COVID-19. Overall study: Acute and convalescent COVID-19 specimens originated in the United States, Italy and Spain.

Methods used by the authors: Scientists estimated how many nucleated cells there were by amplifying reference gene primers. The data were produced by immunoSEQ multiplex PCR, yet TCRdb's version contains in-frame clones alone and is incomplete. Clonal size and the V and J genes are those of that table, whereas D and trimming came from the DNA. The data show under 150,000 clones, less than 85% seen once. The CDR3 totals 16 residues. The germline CDR1 and CDR2 sequences are LNHDA and SQIVND (reference sequence). Trimming left V 1 base short and J 3 bases short, with 14 bases between. The sequence derives from an elderly woman with acute or convalescent COVID-19. The chain has TRBV19 and TRBJ2-3; D not resolved. Sequenced input: peripheral blood. The CDR3 is CASSIGGNLRTDTQYF. The CDR3 coding sequence is TGTGCCAGTAGTATAGGAGGAAACCTGAGAACAGATACGCAGTATTTT. Full variable domain (outside the CDR3, taken from reference TRBV19 and TRBJ2-3): DGGITQSPKYLFRKEGQNVTLSCEQNLNHDAMYWYRQDPGQGLRLIYYSQIVNDFQKGDIAEGYSVSREKKESFPLTVTSAQKNPTAFYLCASSIGGNLRTDTQYFGPGTRLTVL.